This TCR beta chain was recovered during a study of vaccination effects on CD4 cells after COVID-19. Sequencing was performed with immunoSEQ multiplex PCR; in TCRdb, only in-frame clones are kept and a portion is missing. Of about 41,000 clones in the sample, 65% to 80% are singletons; the top ten hold approximately 2.8%. Trimming stripped 4 bases from V and 0 bases from J, with 8 bases between. Germline V gene lookup returns CDR1 MNHEY and CDR2 SVGAGI. This CDR3 has 14 residues. Regarding this clone: The antigen is undetermined.

ViraFEST used viral peptide pools to expand antigen-specific CD4+ T cells before sequencing. Subsequent to ten to eleven days of culture, CD4+ T cells were isolated. Nucleocapsid antibodies stayed negative before and after vaccination, showing no earlier SARS-CoV-2 infection. The researchers cultured approximately 2.1 million PBMC per well with about 10 IU/ml IL-2 and approximately 10 ug/ml peptides. IL-2 medium took the place of half the medium on both days 3 and 7. Whole-study results and caveats: From healthy vaccinees, only 1 of 255 vaccine-induced clones also reacted to common cold coronaviruses.

The material sequenced was CD4+ T cells from PBMCs cultured with HCoV-NL63 spike peptides, taken before COVID-19 vaccination. This sequence was found in a human donor who received a COVID-19 vaccine. The genes are TRBV6-5 and TRBJ2-3; D is possibly TRBD1 (5 bases). The DNA of the CDR3 is TGTGCCAGCAGTTGGGGCAGGAGCACAGATACGCAGTATTTT. Its protein is CASSWGRSTDTQYF.